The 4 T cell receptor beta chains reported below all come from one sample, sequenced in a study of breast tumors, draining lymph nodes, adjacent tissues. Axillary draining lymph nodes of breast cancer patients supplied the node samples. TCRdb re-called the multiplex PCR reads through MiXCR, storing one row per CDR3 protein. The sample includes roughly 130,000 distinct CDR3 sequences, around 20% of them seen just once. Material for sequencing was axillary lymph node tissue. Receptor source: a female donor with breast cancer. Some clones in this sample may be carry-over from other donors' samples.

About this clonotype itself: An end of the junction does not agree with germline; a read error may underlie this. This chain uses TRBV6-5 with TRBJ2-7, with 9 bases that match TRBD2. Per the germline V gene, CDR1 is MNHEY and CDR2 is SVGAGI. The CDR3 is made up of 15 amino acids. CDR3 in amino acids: CASSDILAGAYEQYF. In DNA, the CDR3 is TGTGCTAGCAGTGATATATTAGCGGGGGCATACGAGCAGTACTTC.

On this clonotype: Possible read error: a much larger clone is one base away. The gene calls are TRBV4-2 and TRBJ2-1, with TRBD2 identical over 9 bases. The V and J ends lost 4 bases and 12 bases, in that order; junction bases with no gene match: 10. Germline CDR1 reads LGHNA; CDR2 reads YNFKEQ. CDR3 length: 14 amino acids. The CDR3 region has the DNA TGTGCCAGCAGCCTACTAGCGGGTGCTCTCGGGCAGTTCTTC. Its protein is CASSLLAGALGQFF.

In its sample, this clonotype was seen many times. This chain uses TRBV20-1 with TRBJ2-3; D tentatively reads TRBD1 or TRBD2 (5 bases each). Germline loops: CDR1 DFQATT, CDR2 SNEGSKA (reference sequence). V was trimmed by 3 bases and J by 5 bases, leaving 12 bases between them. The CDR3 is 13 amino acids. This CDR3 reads CSARVSGRDTQYF. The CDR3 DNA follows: TGCAGTGCTAGGGTTTCAGGGAGAGATACGCAGTATTTT.

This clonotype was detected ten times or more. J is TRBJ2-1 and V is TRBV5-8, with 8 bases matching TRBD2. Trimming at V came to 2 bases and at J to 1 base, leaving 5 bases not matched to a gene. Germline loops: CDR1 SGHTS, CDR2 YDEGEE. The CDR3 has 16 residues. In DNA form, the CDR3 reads TGTGCCAGCAGCTTCGGGACTAGTTGGTCCTACAATGAGCAGTTCTTC. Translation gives CASSFGTSWSYNEQFF.